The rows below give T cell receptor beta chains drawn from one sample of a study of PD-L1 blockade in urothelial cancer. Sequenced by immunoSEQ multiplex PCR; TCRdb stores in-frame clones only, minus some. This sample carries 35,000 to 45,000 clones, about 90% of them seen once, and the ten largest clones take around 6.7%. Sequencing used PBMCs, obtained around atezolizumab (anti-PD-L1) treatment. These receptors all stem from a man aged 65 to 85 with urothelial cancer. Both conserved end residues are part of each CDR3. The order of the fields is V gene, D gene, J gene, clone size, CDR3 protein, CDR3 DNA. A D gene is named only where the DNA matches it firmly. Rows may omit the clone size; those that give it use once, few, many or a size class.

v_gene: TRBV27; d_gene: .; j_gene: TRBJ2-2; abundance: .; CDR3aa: CASSPAATGELFF; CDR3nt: TGTGCCAGCAGTCCCGCTGCGACCGGGGAGCTGTTTTTT
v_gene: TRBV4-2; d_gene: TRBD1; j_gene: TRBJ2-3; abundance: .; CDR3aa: CASSRDRGDTQYF; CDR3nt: TGTGCCAGCAGCCGAGACAGGGGGGATACGCAGTATTTT
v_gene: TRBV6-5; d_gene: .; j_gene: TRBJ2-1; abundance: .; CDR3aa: CASSYSGSEQFF; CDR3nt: TGTGCCAGCAGTTACTCAGGGAGTGAGCAGTTCTTC
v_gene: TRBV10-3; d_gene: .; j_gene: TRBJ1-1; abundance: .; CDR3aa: CAIRTSTVNTEAFF; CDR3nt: TGTGCCATCAGGACAAGTACAGTGAACACTGAAGCTTTCTTT
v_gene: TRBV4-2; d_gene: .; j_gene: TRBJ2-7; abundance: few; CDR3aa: CASSPNGGVGYEQYF; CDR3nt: TGTGCCAGCAGCCCAAACGGGGGAGTGGGCTACGAGCAGTACTTC
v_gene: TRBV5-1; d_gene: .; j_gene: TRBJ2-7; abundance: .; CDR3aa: CASSLVGRDEQYF; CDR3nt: TGCGCCAGCAGCTTGGTGGGCAGGGACGAGCAGTACTTC
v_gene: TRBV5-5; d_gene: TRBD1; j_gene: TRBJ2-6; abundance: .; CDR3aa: CASSGGTGGPGANVLTF; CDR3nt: TGTGCCAGCAGCGGAGGGACAGGGGGCCCTGGGGCCAACGTCCTGACTTTC
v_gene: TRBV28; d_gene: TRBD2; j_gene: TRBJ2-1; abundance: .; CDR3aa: CASSPLKRESGNEQFF; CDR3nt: TGTGCCAGCAGTCCGCTTAAGCGGGAGAGCGGCAATGAGCAGTTCTTC
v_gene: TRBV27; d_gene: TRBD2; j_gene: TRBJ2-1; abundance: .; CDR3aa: CASSRLLAGYNEQFF; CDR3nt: TGTGCCAGCAGTCGCTTACTAGCGGGGTACAATGAGCAGTTCTTC
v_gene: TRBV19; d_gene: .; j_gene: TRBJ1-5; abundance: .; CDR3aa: CASSGQGVYQPQHF; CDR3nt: TGTGCCAGTAGCGGGCAGGGCGTATATCAGCCCCAGCATTTT
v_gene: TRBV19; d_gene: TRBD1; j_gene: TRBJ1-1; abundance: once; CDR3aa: CASSRGSGTGLTNTEAFF; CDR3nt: TGTGCCAGTAGTAGGGGCTCCGGGACAGGATTGACGAACACTGAAGCTTTCTTT
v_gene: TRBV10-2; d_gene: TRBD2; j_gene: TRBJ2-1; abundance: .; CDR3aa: CASSEWEGQFF; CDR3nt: TGCGCCAGCAGTGAGTGGGAGGGGCAGTTCTTC
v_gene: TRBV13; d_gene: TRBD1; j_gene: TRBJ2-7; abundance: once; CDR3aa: CASSFSDWTGSYEQYF; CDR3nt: TGTGCCAGCAGCTTTAGCGACTGGACAGGGAGCTACGAGCAGTACTTC
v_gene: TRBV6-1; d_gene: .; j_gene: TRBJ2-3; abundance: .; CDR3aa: CASSVGSGSRYF; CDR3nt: .
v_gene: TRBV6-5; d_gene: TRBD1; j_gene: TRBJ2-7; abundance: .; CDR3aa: CASSSPGTGGYEQYF; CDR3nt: TGTGCCAGCAGTTCCCCCGGGACAGGGGGCTACGAGCAGTACTTC
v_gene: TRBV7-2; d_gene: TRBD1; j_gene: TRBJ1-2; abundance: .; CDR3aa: CASSSSGTGGSNYGYTF; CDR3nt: TGTGCCAGCAGCTCATCCGGGACAGGGGGCAGTAACTATGGCTACACCTTC
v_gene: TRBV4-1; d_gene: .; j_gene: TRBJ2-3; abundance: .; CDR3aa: CASSQVSTATSTDTQYF; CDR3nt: TGCGCCAGCAGCCAAGTTAGTACAGCAACTAGCACAGATACGCAGTATTTT
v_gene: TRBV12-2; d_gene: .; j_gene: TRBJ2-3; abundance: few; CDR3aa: CASRLAKGHSSTDTQYF; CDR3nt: TGTGCAAGTCGCTTAGCGAAGGGACACTCTAGCACAGATACGCAGTATTTT
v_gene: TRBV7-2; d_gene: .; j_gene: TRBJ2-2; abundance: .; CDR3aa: CASSLAEGAHGELFF; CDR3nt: TGTGCCAGCAGCTTGGCGGAAGGGGCCCACGGGGAGCTGTTTTTT
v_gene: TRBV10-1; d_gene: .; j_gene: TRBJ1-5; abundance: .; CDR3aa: CASSRGINQPQHF; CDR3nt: TGCGCCAGCAGCAGGGGCATCAATCAGCCCCAGCATTTT
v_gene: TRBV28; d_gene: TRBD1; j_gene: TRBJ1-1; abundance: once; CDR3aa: CASRKQGANTEAFF; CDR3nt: TGTGCCAGCAGGAAACAGGGGGCGAACACTGAAGCTTTCTTT
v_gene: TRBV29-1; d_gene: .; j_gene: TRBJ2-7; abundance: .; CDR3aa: CSVRAGPYEQYF; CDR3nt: TGCAGCGTTCGGGCGGGCCCCTACGAGCAGTACTTC
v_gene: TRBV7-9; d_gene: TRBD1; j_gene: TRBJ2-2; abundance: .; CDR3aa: CASSLGDRERGNTGELFF; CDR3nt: TGTGCCAGCAGCTTAGGGGACAGGGAGCGGGGCAACACCGGGGAGCTGTTTTTT
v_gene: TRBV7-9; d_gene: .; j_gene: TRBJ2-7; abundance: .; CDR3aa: CASSLELLEQYF; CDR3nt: TGTGCCAGCAGCTTAGAGTTACTCGAGCAGTACTTC
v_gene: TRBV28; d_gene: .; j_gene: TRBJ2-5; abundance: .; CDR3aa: CASSLRAGNQETQYF; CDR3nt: TGTGCCAGCAGTTTAAGGGCGGGGAACCAAGAGACCCAGTACTTC
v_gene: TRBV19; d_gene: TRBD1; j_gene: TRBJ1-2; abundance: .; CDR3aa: CASSANRGPDGYTF; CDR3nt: TGTGCCAGTAGTGCCAACAGGGGGCCGGATGGCTACACCTTC
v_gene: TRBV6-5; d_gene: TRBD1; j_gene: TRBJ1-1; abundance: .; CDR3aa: CASSYSDRGTEAFF; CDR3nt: TGTGCCAGCAGTTACTCGGACAGGGGCACTGAAGCTTTCTTT
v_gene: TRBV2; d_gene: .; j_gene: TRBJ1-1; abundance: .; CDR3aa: CASTQGGNTEAFF; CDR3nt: TGTGCCAGCACCCAGGGAGGGAACACTGAAGCTTTCTTT
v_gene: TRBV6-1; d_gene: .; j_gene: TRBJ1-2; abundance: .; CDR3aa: CASSERGSYGYTF; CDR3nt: TGTGCCAGCAGTGAAAGAGGGTCGTATGGCTACACCTTC